The T cell receptor (beta chain) under discussion was sequenced for a study of cytomegalovirus exposure and HLA in healthy donors. The V and J ends lost 8 bases and 2 bases, in that order; junction bases with no gene match: 11. CDR3 size: 18 residues. Germline loops: CDR1 SNHLY, CDR2 FYNNEI. The PCR ran on 60 Vbeta and 13 Jbeta primers. Produced via immunoSEQ multiplex PCR; TCRdb's table is partial and in-frame only. This sample has fewer than 300,000 clones, with roughly 88% found just once. As for this clone: Antigen specificity is unknown.

Study outcomes and limitations: Within the data, a cluster of highly shared sequence variants was likely a sequencing artifact.

The sequence derives from a man aged 35-49 years in good health and CMV-seropositive. The specimen was PBMCs. This sequence joins TRBV2 and TRBJ2-3; the match to TRBD2 covers 15 bases. CDR3 DNA: TGTGCCAGCCTTATTTCCCGGACTAGCGGGAGGGTCACAGATACGCAGTATTTT. This gives the protein CASLISRTSGRVTDTQYF. Based on the CDR3 plus reference TRBV2 and TRBJ2-3, the full variable domain is EPEVTQTPSHQVTQMGQEVILRCVPISNHLYFYWYRQILGQKVEFLVSFYNNEISEKSEIFDDQFSVERPDGSNFTLKIRSTKLEDSAMYFCASLISRTSGRVTDTQYFGPGTRLTVL.